The clone carrying this T cell receptor (beta chain) was detected many times. Its antigen is still unknown. The sample comes from a study of T cell repertoires in cytomegalovirus infection. For the study at large: Through public TCR beta signatures, both CMV infection and matching HLA type were indicated. Study results and caveats: HLA-C-restricted TCR beta clonotypes specific for CMV led the ex vivo response.

The CDR3 covers 13 residues. CDR1 is SGHTA, CDR2 FQGNSA, per germline. Trimming took 5 bases from V and 1 from J, leaving 8 bases between them. TCRdb reprocessed the reads with MiXCR, giving one entry per CDR3 protein. The sample lists about 530,000 distinct CDR3 sequences, less than 30% occurring once. This clonotype was sampled from a human donor in good health (CMV status not recorded). Some clones in this sample may be carry-over from other donors' samples. The sample consisted of PBMCs. The gene calls are TRBV7-2 and TRBJ1-1; unclear D gene. The CDR3 reads CASSIIENTEAFF. CDR3 coding DNA: TGTGCCAGCAGCATTATTGAGAACACTGAAGCTTTCTTT.